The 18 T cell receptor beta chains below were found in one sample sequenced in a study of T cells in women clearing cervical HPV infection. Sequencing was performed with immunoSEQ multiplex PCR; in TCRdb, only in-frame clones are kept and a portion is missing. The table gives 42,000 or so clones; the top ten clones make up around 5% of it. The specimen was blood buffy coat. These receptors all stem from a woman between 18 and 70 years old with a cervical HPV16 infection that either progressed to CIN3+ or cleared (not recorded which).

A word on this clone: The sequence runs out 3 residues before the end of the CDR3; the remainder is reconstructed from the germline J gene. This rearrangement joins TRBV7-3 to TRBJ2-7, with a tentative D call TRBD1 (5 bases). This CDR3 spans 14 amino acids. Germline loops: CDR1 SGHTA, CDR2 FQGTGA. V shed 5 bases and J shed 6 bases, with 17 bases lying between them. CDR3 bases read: TGTGCCAGCAGCCCCTCTGGGGCAATCGGCGAG. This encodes CASSPSGAIGE. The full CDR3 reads CASSPSGAIGEQYF.

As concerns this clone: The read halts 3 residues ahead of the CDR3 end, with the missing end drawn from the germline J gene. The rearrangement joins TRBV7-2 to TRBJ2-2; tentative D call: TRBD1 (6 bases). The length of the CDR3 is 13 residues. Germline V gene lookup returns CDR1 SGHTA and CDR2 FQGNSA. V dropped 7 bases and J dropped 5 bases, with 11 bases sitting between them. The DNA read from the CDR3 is TGTGCCAGCACCACCCAGGGGACCGGGGAG. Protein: CASTTQGTGE. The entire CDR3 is CASTTQGTGELFF.

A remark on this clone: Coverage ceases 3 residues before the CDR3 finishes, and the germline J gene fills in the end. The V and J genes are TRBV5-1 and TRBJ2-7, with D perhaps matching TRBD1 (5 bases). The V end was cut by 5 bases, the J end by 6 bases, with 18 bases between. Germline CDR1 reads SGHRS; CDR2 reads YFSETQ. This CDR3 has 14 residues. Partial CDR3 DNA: TGCGCCAGCAGTACAGGTCAGAGTCATGGCGAG. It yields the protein CASSTGQSHGE. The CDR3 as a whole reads CASSTGQSHGEQYF.

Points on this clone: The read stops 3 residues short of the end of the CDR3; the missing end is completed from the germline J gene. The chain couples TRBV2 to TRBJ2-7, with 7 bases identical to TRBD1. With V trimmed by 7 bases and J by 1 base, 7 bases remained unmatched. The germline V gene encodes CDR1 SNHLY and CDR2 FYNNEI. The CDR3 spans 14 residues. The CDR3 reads CASTAGTASYEQYF. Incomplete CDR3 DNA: TGTGCCAGCACCGCCGGGACAGCGTCCTACGAG.

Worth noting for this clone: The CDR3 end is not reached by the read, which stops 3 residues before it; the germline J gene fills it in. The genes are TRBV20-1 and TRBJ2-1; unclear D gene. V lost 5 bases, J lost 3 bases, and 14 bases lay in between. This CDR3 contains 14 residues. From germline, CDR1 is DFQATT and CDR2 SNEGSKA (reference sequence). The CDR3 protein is CSAGVAVGYNEQFF. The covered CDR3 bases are TGCAGTGCTGGAGTTGCGGTCGGCTACAATGAG.

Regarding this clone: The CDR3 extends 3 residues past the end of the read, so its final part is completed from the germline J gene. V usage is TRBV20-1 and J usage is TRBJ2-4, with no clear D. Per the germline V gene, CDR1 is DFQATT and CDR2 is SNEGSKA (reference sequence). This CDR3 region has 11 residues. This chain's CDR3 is CSAVHGHPQYF. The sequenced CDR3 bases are TGCAGTGCTGTCCATGGCCACCCT.

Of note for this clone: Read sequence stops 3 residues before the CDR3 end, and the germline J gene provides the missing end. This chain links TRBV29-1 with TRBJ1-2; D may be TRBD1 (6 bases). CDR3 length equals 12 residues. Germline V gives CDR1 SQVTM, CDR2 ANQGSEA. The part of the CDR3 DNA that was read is TGCAGCCACACCCGAGGGACAATCGGC. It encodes CSHTRGTIG. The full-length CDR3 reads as CSHTRGTIGYTF.

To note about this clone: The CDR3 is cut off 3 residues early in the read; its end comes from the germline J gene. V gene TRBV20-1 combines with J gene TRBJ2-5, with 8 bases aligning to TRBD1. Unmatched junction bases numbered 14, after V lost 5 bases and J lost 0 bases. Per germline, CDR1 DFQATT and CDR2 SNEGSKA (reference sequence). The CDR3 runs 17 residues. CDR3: CSAGPPGGRGYQETQYF. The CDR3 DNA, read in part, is TGCAGTGCTGGGCCTCCAGGGGGCAGGGGATACCAAGAGACC.

Partial CDR3 DNA: TGTGCCAGTACCACTCCCGGACACTTTGAA. This translates into CASTTPGHFE. The whole CDR3 region reads CASTTPGHFEAFF. The rearrangement joins TRBV19 to TRBJ1-1; the D gene is possibly TRBD1 (5 bases). The sequence runs out 3 residues before the end of the CDR3; the remainder is reconstructed from the germline J gene. This CDR3 is 13 amino acids long. Trimming stripped 7 bases from V and 7 bases from J, with 16 bases between. Germline V gene data show CDR1 as LNHDA and CDR2 as SQIVND (reference sequence).

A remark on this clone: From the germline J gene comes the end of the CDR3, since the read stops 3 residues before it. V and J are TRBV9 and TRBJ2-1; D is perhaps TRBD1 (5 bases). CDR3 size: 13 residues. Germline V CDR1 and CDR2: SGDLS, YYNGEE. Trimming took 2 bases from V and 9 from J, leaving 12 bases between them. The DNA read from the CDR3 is TGTGCCAGCAGCGTTATCGGAAGGGGTGAG. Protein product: CASSVIGRGE. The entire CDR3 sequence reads CASSVIGRGEQFF.

CDR3 in amino acids: CASSPEQGASTEAFF. Incomplete CDR3 DNA: TGTGCCAGCAGTCCGGAACAGGGTGCGTCGACTGAA. The chain couples TRBV12-3 or TRBV12-4 to TRBJ1-1; D may be TRBD1 (6 bases). The CDR3 end lies 3 residues beyond the end of the read and is filled in from the germline J gene. With 5 bases removed from V and 5 bases from J, the gap between germline ends came to 18 bases. The CDR3 is made up of 15 amino acids.

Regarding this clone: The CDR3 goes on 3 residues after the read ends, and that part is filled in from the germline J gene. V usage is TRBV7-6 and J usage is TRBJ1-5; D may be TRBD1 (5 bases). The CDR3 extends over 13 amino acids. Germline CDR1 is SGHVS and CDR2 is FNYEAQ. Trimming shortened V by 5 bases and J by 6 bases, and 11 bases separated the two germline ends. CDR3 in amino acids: CASSQRGGQPQHF. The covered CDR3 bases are TGTGCCAGCAGCCAGAGGGGTGGTCAGCCC.

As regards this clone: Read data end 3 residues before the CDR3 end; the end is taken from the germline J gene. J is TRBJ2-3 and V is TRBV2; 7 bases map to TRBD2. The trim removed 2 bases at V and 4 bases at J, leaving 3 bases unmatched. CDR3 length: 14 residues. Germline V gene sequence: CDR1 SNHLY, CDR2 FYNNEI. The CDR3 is CASSERGGADTQYF. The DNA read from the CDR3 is TGTGCCAGCAGTGAACGCGGGGGTGCAGATACG.

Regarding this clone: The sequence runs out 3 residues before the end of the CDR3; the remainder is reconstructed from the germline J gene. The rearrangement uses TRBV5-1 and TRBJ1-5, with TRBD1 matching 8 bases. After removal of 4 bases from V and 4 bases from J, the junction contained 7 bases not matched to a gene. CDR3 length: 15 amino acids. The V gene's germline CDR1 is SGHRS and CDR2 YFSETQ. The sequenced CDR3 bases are TGCGCCAGCAGCGTCGGGACAGGCGGTAATCAGCCC. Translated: CASSVGTGGNQP. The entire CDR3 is CASSVGTGGNQPQHF.

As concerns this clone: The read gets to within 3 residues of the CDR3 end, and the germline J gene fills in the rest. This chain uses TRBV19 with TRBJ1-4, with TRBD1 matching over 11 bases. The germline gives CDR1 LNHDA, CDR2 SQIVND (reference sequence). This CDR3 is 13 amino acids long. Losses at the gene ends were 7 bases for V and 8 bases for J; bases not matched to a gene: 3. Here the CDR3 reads CASKDRGPEKLFF. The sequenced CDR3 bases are TGTGCCAGTAAGGACAGGGGGCCGGAAAAA.

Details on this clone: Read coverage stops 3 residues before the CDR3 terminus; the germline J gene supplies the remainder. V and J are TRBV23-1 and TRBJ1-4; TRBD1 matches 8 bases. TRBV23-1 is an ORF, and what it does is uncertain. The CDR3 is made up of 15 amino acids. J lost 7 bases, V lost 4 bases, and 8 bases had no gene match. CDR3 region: CASSPGQGPSEKLFF. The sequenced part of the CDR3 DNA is TGCGCCAGCAGTCCCGGACAGGGTCCGAGTGAAAAA.

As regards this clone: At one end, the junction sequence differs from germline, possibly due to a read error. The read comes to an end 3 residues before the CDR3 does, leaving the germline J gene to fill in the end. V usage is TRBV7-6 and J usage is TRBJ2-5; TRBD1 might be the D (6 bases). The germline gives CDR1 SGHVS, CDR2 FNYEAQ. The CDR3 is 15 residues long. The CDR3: CASSSGIEGQGTQYF. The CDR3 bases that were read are TGTGCCAGCAGCTCCGGAATAGAGGGACAAGGGACC.

This CDR3 is CASSARDSTYEQYF. The CDR3 DNA, read in part, is TGTGCCAGCAGCGCCCGGGACAGCACCTACGAG. The J gene is TRBJ2-7, the V gene TRBV7-9, with 7 bases identical to TRBD1. The read gets to within 3 residues of the CDR3 end, and the germline J gene fills in the rest. The germline V gene has CDR1 SEHNR and CDR2 FQNEAQ (reference sequence). The CDR3 contains 14 residues. V trimming: 5 bases; J trimming: 2 bases; junction bases outside the gene matches: 6.